This T cell receptor beta chain was captured in a study of T cell changes during pregnancy in multiple sclerosis. Generated by immunoSEQ multiplex PCR, the TCRdb table keeps only in-frame clones and is missing some. The sample carries 45,000 to 60,000 clones, 75% to 95% recorded once. To note about this clone: The sample contains more than one DNA sequence encoding this CDR3.

Germline CDR1 reads MNHEY; CDR2 reads SVGAGI. This CDR3 has 16 amino acids. V lost 0 bases to trimming and J lost 9 bases, with 15 bases between them. The chain couples TRBV6-5 to TRBJ1-6; D might be TRBD1 (6 bases). The receptor was derived from a female donor in good health, enrolled as a control in a pregnancy study. The sample in question was peripheral blood, obtained after pregnancy. In nucleotides, the CDR3 is TGTGCCAGCAGTTACTCGAGATTGGCAGGGGTTTCACCCCTCCACTTT. Protein: CASSYSRLAGVSPLHF.